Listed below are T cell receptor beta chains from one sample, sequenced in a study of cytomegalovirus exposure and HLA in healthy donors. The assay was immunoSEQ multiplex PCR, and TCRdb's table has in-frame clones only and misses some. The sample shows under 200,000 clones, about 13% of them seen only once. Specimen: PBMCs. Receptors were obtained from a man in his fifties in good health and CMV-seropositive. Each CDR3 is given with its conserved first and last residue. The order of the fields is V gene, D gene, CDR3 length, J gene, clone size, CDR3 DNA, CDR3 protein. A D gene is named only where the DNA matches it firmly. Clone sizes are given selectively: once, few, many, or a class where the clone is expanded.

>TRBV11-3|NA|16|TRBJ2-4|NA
TGTGCCAGCAGCCCCGGCGATGGGGAGGCCAAAAACATTCAGTACTTC
CASSPGDGEAKNIQYF
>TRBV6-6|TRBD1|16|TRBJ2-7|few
TGTGCCAGCAGTCACTCCCCGGGACAGGTCCCCTACGGGCAGTACTTC
CASSHSPGQVPYGQYF
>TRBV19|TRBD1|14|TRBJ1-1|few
TGTGCCAGTTACAGGGGGCAGGGGAACACTGAAGCTTTCTTT
CASYRGQGNTEAFF
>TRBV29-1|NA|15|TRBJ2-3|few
TGCAGCGTTGAATTACCCCAGGGAAGGGCAGATACGCAGTATTTT
CSVELPQGRADTQYF
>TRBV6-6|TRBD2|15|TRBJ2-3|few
TGTGCCAGCAACCCCTGGGCGGGGGTAACAGATACGCAGTATTTT
CASNPWAGVTDTQYF
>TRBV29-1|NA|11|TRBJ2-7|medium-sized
TGCAGCGTTGAAGTCGGGATCGAGCAGTACTTC
CSVEVGIEQYF
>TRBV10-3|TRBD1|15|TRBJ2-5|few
TGTGCCATCAGTGAGCCCGGACAGGGTGGGGAGACCCAGTACTTC
CAISEPGQGGETQYF
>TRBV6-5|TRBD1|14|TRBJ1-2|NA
TGTGCCAGCAGCCGGGACAGGGTCTTCTATGGCTACACCTTC
CASSRDRVFYGYTF
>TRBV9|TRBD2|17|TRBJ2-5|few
TGTGCCAGCAGCGTAGTAGGCCTAGCGGGCCCTCAAGAGACCCAGTACTTC
CASSVVGLAGPQETQYF
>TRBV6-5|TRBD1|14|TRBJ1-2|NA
TGTGCCAGCAGTTATTCCGACAGGGGGCGAGGCTACACCTTC
CASSYSDRGRGYTF
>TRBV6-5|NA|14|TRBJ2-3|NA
TGTGCCAGCAGTTACTCGAGGGCCACGGATACGCAGTATTTT
CASSYSRATDTQYF
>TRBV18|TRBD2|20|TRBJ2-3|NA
TGTGCCAGCTCACCACGCAGCCCTCGACTAGCGGAAACTAGCACAGATACGCAGTATTTT
CASSPRSPRLAETSTDTQYF
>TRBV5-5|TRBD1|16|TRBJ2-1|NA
TGTGCCAGCAGCTTTGGCGGGACAGGGGTAAGCGATGAGCAGTTCTTC
CASSFGGTGVSDEQFF
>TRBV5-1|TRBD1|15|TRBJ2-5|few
TGCGCCAGCAGTTTGGGACAGGGAGGCCAAGAGACCCAGTACTTC
CASSLGQGGQETQYF
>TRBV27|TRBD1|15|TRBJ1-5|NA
TGTGCCAGCAGTCCCGGACAGGTGGGGACTCGGCCCCAGCATTTT
CASSPGQVGTRPQHF
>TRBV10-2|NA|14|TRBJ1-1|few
TGCGCCAGCAGTGAGCTACAGCTTAACACTGAAGCTTTCTTT
CASSELQLNTEAFF
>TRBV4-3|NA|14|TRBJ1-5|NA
TGCGCCAGCAGCCAAGATCTCAGGGATCAGCCCCAGCATTTT
CASSQDLRDQPQHF
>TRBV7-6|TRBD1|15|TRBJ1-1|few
TGTGCCAGCAGCTCCGGACAGGGGGCGAACACTGAAGCTTTCTTT
CASSSGQGANTEAFF
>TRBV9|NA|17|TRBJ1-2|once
TGTGCCAGCAGCGTAGATATAAGGATGACAGCCAACTATGGCTACACCTTC
CASSVDIRMTANYGYTF
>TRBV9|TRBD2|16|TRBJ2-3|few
TGTGCCAGCAGCGTAGCGGGGGGGGGTTTGTCAGATACGCAGTATTTT
CASSVAGGGLSDTQYF
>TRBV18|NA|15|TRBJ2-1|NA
TGTGCCAGCTCACCAGCTATACTACAAGACAATGAGCAGTTCTTC
CASSPAILQDNEQFF
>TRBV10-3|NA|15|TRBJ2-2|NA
TGTGCCATCAGTGAGTCGACAGTGATTACCGGGGAGCTGTTTTTT
CAISESTVITGELFF
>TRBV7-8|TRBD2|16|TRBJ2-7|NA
TGTGCCAGCAGCTTAGTGGGCCGGGGGGGGATGAACGAGCAGTACTTC
CASSLVGRGGMNEQYF
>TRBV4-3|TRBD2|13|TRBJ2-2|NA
TGCGCCAGCAGCCGCGGGGGTGACGGGGAGCTGTTTTTT
CASSRGGDGELFF
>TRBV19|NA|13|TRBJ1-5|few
TGTGCCAGTAGTTGGCAGAATGATCAGCCCCAGCATTTT
CASSWQNDQPQHF
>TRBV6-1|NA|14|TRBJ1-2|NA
TGTGCCAGCAGCGCGGACAATCCTAACTATGGCTACACCTTC
CASSADNPNYGYTF
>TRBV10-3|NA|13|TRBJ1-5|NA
TGTGCCATCAGTACCGGGATAACCCAGCCCCAGCATTTT
CAISTGITQPQHF
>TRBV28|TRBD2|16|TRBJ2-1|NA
TGTGCCAGCAGCCCCCCTCTAGCGGGGGGGTACAATGAGCAGTTCTTC
CASSPPLAGGYNEQFF
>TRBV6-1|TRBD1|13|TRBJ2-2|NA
TGTGCCAGCAGGGACAGGCAGCCCGGGGAGCTGTTTTTT
CASRDRQPGELFF
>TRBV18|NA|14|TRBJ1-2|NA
TGTGCCAGCTCACCCCTCGGGGTCGAGGGAGGCTACACCTTC
CASSPLGVEGGYTF
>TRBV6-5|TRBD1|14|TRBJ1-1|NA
TGTGCCAGCAGCAGGGACAGGACGAACACTGAAGCTTTCTTT
CASSRDRTNTEAFF
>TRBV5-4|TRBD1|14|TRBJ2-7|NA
TGTGCCAGCAGCTCCGGACAGGGGCCCTACGAGCAGTACTTC
CASSSGQGPYEQYF
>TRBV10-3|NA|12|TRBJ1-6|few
TGTGCCATCAGTACAGTGGGTTCACCCCTCCACTTT
CAISTVGSPLHF
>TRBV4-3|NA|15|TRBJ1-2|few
TGCGCCAGCAGCCAAGCACAGACCAGTAACTATGGCTACACCTTC
CASSQAQTSNYGYTF
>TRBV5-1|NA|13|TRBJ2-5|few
TGCGCCAGCAGCTTGAGGGGCGGAGAGACCCAGTACTTC
CASSLRGGETQYF
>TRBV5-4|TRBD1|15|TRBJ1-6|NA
TGTGCCAGCAGCTTTGACAGGGGAGGAAATTCACCCCTCCACTTT
CASSFDRGGNSPLHF
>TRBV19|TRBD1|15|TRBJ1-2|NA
TGTGCCAGTAGTATGGGGACAGATTTATGGTATGGCTACACCTTC
CASSMGTDLWYGYTF
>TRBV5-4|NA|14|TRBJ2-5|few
TGTGCCAGCAATGAGGCTAGGAGCCAGGAGACCCAGTACTTC
CASNEARSQETQYF
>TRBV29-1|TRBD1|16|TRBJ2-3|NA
TGCAGCGTTGGGAGGACAGGGGACCCTAGCACAGATACGCAGTATTTT
CSVGRTGDPSTDTQYF
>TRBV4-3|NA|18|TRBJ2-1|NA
TGCGCCAGCAGCCTAAGTTTGTTGGGGGGTTCTCAAGGCGGTGAGCAGTTCTTC
CASSLSLLGGSQGGEQFF
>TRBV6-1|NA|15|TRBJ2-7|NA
TGTGCCAGCAGTGAAATGGAGTACTCATCCTACGAGCAGTACTTC
CASSEMEYSSYEQYF
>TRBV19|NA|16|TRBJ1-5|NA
TGTGCCAGTAGGACATCTGGCCTTTTGAGCAATCAGCCCCAGCATTTT
CASRTSGLLSNQPQHF
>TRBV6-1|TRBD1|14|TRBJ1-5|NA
TGTGCCAGCAGTTCAGGGGGGTTCAATCAGCCCCAGCATTTT
CASSSGGFNQPQHF
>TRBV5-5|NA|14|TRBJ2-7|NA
TGTGCCAGCAACCCAGGACAGCTCCTAGACGAGCAGTACTTC
CASNPGQLLDEQYF
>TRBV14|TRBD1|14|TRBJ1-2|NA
TGTGCCAGCAGCCAAGCGAGGGGGCGCGGTGGCTACACCTTC
CASSQARGRGGYTF
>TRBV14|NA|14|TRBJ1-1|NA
TGTGCCAGCAGCCAAGTTAAAGTGCGCCCTGAAGCTTTCTTT
CASSQVKVRPEAFF
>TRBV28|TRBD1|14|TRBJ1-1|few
TGTGCCAGCAGTTTAACAGGGGTGGGCACTGAAGCTTTCTTT
CASSLTGVGTEAFF
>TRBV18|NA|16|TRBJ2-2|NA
TGTGCCAGCTCAGTCAAAGCGGCCCTGAACACCGGGGAGCTGTTTTTT
CASSVKAALNTGELFF
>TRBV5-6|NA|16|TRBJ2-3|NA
TGTGCCAGCAGCAGCTTGGCCGACAGAGTCCTAGATACGCAGTATTTT
CASSSLADRVLDTQYF